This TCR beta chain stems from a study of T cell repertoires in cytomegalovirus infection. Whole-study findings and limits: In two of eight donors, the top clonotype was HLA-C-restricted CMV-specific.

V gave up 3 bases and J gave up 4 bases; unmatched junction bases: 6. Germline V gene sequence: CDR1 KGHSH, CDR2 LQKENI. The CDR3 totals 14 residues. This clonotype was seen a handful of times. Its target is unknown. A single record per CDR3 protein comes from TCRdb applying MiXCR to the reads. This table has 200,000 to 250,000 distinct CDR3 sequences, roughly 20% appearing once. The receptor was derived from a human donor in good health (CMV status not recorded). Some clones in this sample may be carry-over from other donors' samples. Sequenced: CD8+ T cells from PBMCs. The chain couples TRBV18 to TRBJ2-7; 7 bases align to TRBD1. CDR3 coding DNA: TGTGCCAGCTCACCTGACAGGGCGGGTTACGAGCAGTACTTC. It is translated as CASSPDRAGYEQYF.